The clone carrying this T cell receptor (beta chain) occurred once. This sample was included in a study of blood T cell repertoires in COVID-19. On the study more broadly: Samples taken during acute and convalescent COVID-19 were collected in the United States, Italy and Spain. Nucleic acid was either cDNA or gDNA, and it came from T cells, B-cell-depleted T cells, or PBMCs.

The CDR3 has 17 amino acids. Germline loops: CDR1 MGHDK, CDR2 SYGVNS. Losses at the gene ends were 7 bases for V and 3 bases for J; bases not matched to a gene: 13. In the original processing: Reference gene primer amplification in the assay estimated nucleated cell counts. Sequencing used immunoSEQ multiplex PCR; TCRdb keeps in-frame clones, though not all of them. From that table come the V and J calls and clone size; the DNA was used to work out D and trimming. The data hold over 150,000 clones, with around 80% observed a single time. The sequencing input was peripheral blood. The gene calls are TRBV25-1 and TRBJ2-1; 9 bases match TRBD2. The TCR originated in a man between 60 and 75 years old with acute or convalescent COVID-19. The CDR3 protein is CASTKISRGGSYNEQFF. CDR3 in DNA: TGTGCCAGCACCAAAATTTCGCGGGGGGGAAGCTACAATGAGCAGTTCTTC.